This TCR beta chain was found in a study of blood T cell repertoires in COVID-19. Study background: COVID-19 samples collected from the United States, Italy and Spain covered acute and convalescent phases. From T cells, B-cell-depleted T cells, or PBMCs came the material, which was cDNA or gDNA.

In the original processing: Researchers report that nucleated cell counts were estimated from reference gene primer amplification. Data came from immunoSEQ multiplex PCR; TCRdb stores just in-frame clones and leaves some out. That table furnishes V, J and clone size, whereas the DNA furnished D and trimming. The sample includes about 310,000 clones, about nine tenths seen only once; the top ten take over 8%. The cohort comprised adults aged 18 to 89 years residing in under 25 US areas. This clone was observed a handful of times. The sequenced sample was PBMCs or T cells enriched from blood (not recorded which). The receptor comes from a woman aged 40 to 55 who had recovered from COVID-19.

The CDR3 loop is CASSRDRGAGGEQFF. Here the CDR3 DNA reads TGTGCCAGCAGTCGGGACAGGGGGGCCGGTGGTGAGCAGTTCTTC. V gene TRBV6-4 combines with J gene TRBJ2-1; TRBD1 aligns across 11 bases. The CDR3 runs 15 residues. Germline CDR1 reads MRHNA; CDR2 reads SNTAGT. Trimming cost V 5 bases and J 9 bases; bases outside gene matches: 9.